Given below is one T cell receptor (beta chain) in context. Its antigen is as yet unknown. These data belong to a study of CD8+ T cells in alopecia areata. Study results and caveats: TCR sharing was clearer in mice than between patients, perhaps partly owing to patient HLA diversity.

Alopecia areata patients had lesional scalp punch biopsies and peripheral blood taken from them. Germline V lookup: CDR1 PRHDT, CDR2 FYEKMQ (reference sequence). The CDR3 runs 16 residues. Trimming took off 2 bases at V and 0 bases at J, with 13 bases between the two ends. RNA was extracted and reverse transcribed into cDNA as the sequencing template. Clones were sequenced by immunoSEQ multiplex PCR, and TCRdb holds only the in-frame ones, with some missing. The data contain some 170,000 clones, about 63% of them singletons. This TCR was recovered from a human donor with alopecia areata. This chain joins TRBV13 and TRBJ1-1; D possibly corresponds to TRBD1 (5 bases). This material consisted of CD4+ T cells sorted from blood, taken at week 0. CDR3 sequence reads: CASSLITGRMNTEAFF. The CDR3 DNA is TGTGCCAGCAGCTTAATAACAGGAAGGATGAACACTGAAGCTTTCTTT.